This record looks at one TCR beta chain sequence and its context. Its antigen remains unknown. V was pared by 3 bases and J by 5 bases, with 11 bases between. The CDR3 sequence is 13 residues long. The germline V gene encodes CDR1 MNHNY and CDR2 SVGAGI (reference sequence). The sample comes from a study of CD8 T cells in ankylosing spondylitis. Regarding the study as a whole: Roughly eight highly homologous variants made up a TCR beta motif that seemed to typify ankylosing spondylitis blood.

For TCR beta, libraries came from quantitative 5'-RACE with molecular barcodes. One entry per CDR3 protein, called by TCRdb with MiXCR from the 5' RACE reads. The sample records some 700,000 distinct CDR3 sequences, roughly 19% being singletons. The material sequenced was blood, either unsorted or a sorted T cell fraction (not recorded which). The sequence came from a male donor with ankylosing spondylitis. This chain uses TRBV6-6 with TRBJ2-7; D unresolved. The CDR3 sequence: CASSYGPVHEQYF. The CDR3 coding sequence is TGTGCCAGCAGTTATGGGCCAGTCCACGAGCAGTACTTC.